The 30 T cell receptor beta chains given below trace back to one sample, sequenced in a study of technical replicates of blood from a handful of donors. Only in-frame clones appear in the TCRdb table, and some are missing; sequencing was by immunoSEQ multiplex PCR. The sample lists fewer than 100,000 clones; roughly 95% were seen once. Sample: T cells isolated from PBMCs. All receptors come from a human donor in good health.

V usage is TRBV6-5 and J usage is TRBJ2-7, with 7 bases matching TRBD1. The CDR3 loop spans 15 amino acids. V was pared by 7 bases and J by 3 bases, with 12 bases of the junction left unmatched. CDR1 and CDR2 (germline): MNHEY, SVGAGI. CDR3 protein: CASKRGWDSNYEQYF. Here the CDR3 DNA reads TGTGCCAGCAAGAGGGGGTGGGACAGTAACTACGAGCAGTACTTC.

The chain carries TRBV9 and TRBJ1-6, with D unresolved. The CDR3 extends over 12 amino acids. Germline loops: CDR1 SGDLS, CDR2 YYNGEE. V lost 3 bases to trimming and J lost 10 bases, with 8 bases between them. The CDR3 here is CASSAGASPLHF. CDR3 bases: TGTGCCAGCAGCGCTGGAGCCTCACCCCTCCACTTT.

For the CDR3, the DNA is TGTGCCAGCAGCCCTACGGGACTAGCGGCCCACGAGCAGTACTTC. Protein product: CASSPTGLAAHEQYF. The V gene is TRBV14, the J gene TRBJ2-7; 11 bases are a match to TRBD2. The CDR3 is 15 residues long. Unmatched junction bases numbered 7, after V lost 4 bases and J lost 5 bases. Germline values: CDR1 SGHDN, CDR2 FVKESK.

This chain links TRBV15 with TRBJ2-3; 9 bases fit TRBD1. CDR1 is LNHNV and CDR2 is YYDKDF in the germline V gene (reference sequence). The J segment lost 0 bases and the V segment lost 0 bases, leaving 7 bases of the junction unmatched. The CDR3 extends over 18 amino acids. Here the CDR3 reads CATSRDRGTGTSTDTQYF. The DNA of the CDR3 is TGTGCCACCAGCAGAGATAGGGGGACAGGGACTAGCACAGATACGCAGTATTTT.

The chain is built from TRBV29-1 and TRBJ2-7; D call uncertain. The CDR3 sequence is 13 residues long. CDR1 is SQVTM, CDR2 ANQGSEA, per germline. V was trimmed by 7 bases and J by 0 bases, leaving 13 bases between them. The CDR3 region has the DNA TGCAGCGCCGCGGTCCCTAGCTCCTACGAGCAGTACTTC. It encodes CSAAVPSSYEQYF.

This chain links TRBV9 with TRBJ2-1; the D is unclear. The CDR3 contains 14 residues. In germline, CDR1 is SGDLS, CDR2 YYNGEE. Trimming removed 0 bases at V and 10 bases at J, with 14 bases between. The CDR3 loop is CASSVGRNSWEQFF. The CDR3, as DNA: TGTGCCAGCAGCGTAGGCCGTAACTCGTGGGAGCAGTTCTTC.

The V and J genes are TRBV7-9 and TRBJ2-3; weak D call: TRBD2 (5 bases). Germline CDR1 is SEHNR and CDR2 is FQNEAQ (reference sequence). The CDR3 length is 13 residues. V dropped 5 bases and J dropped 4 bases, with 10 bases sitting between them. The CDR3 DNA is TGTGCCAGCAGCCCGGAGGAAGCAGATACGCAGTATTTT. Translation: CASSPEEADTQYF.

The DNA for the CDR3 is TGTGCCTCCTCGGGGGTAGGTGGCACTGAAGCTTTCTTT. Its protein product is CASSGVGGTEAFF. This chain links TRBV5-5 with TRBJ1-1, with D possibly being TRBD1 (5 bases). The CDR3 totals 13 residues. Trimming removed 10 bases at V and 4 bases at J, with 17 bases between. The germline V gene encodes CDR1 SGHKS and CDR2 YYEKEE (reference sequence).

The chain uses TRBV27 and TRBJ2-1; 10 bases agree with TRBD2. The V gene end was trimmed by 7 bases and the J gene end by 0 bases; junction bases not matched to a gene: 15. The CDR3 sequence is 19 residues long. Germline-derived CDR1 and CDR2 are MNHEY and SMNVEV (reference sequence). The CDR3 loop reads CASTLRGSGRLSSYNEQFF. CDR3 DNA: TGTGCCAGCACCCTCAGGGGTAGCGGGAGGCTGAGCTCCTACAATGAGCAGTTCTTC.

The genes are TRBV4-1 and TRBJ2-3; possibly TRBD1 for D (5 bases). Germline-derived CDR1 and CDR2 are MGHRA and YSYEKL. The CDR3 length is 12 residues. Trimming left V 0 bases short and J 10 bases short, with 8 bases between. The CDR3, as DNA: TGCGCCAGCAGCCAAGATCTAGGGGCGCAGTATTTT. It is translated as CASSQDLGAQYF.

V is TRBV6-1 and J is TRBJ2-4; 7 bases align to TRBD1. CDR1 MNHNS and CDR2 SASEGT come from the germline V gene. With V trimmed by 5 bases and J by 10 bases, 8 bases remained unmatched. The CDR3 is made up of 13 amino acids. The CDR3: CASSPRWDSIQYF. CDR3 bases: TGTGCCAGCAGTCCCCGCTGGGACAGTATTCAGTACTTC.

This chain connects TRBV27 to TRBJ2-1; 9 bases map to TRBD2. The germline V gene has CDR1 MNHEY and CDR2 SMNVEV (reference sequence). The V segment lost 7 bases and the J segment 0 bases; nucleotides outside the gene matches: 13. This CDR3 is 18 amino acids long. In DNA, the CDR3 is TGTGCCAGCAAATCGCGGGAGGGCCGTTTACCCTCCTACAATGAGCAGTTCTTC. Residues: CASKSREGRLPSYNEQFF.

The chain uses TRBV28 and TRBJ2-7; D remains unclear. The length of the CDR3 is 16 residues. In germline, CDR1 is MDHEN, CDR2 SYDVKM. V dropped 3 bases and J dropped 0 bases, with 15 bases sitting between them. The CDR3 is CASSFQRHQHSYEQYF. The CDR3 DNA is TGTGCCAGCAGTTTCCAGAGGCACCAACACTCCTACGAGCAGTACTTC.

The chain uses TRBV2 and TRBJ2-3; the match to TRBD2 covers 7 bases. Germline V gene data show CDR1 as SNHLY and CDR2 as FYNNEI. The CDR3 runs to 16 residues. V was clipped by 11 bases and J by 2 bases; unmatched bases: 16. The CDR3: CAQQGVLAGNTDTQYF. Here the CDR3 DNA reads TGTGCCCAGCAGGGTGTTTTAGCGGGTAACACAGATACGCAGTATTTT.

The chain combines TRBV19 with TRBJ2-3, with D perhaps TRBD2 (5 bases). The germline gives CDR1 LNHDA, CDR2 SQIVND (reference sequence). This CDR3 is 17 amino acids long. V dropped 5 bases and J dropped 0 bases, with 18 bases sitting between them. As DNA, the CDR3 is TGTGCCAGTAGTTCCCCGGGGTTAGGGTACAGCACAGATACGCAGTATTTT. It specifies CASSSPGLGYSTDTQYF.

This clone came up once. The chain is built from TRBV19 and TRBJ1-1; 9 bases are shared with TRBD1. The CDR3 has 13 amino acids. Germline V gene lookup returns CDR1 LNHDA and CDR2 SQIVND (reference sequence). Trimming at V came to 6 bases and at J to 6 bases, leaving 5 bases not matched to a gene. The CDR3 loop reads CASRVDRGAEAFF. The DNA of the CDR3 is TGTGCCAGTAGGGTGGACAGGGGCGCTGAAGCTTTCTTT.

The chain uses TRBV9 and TRBJ1-2, with TRBD1 matching over 11 bases. Germline-derived CDR1 and CDR2 are SGDLS and YYNGEE. V shed 0 bases, J shed 4 bases, and the junction held 2 bases outside the gene matches. The CDR3 extends over 15 amino acids. The CDR3 DNA is TGTGCCAGCAGCGTAGGGACAGGGGGCGCCTATGGCTACACCTTC. This gives the protein CASSVGTGGAYGYTF.

The chain couples TRBV5-4 to TRBJ2-3, with 9 nucleotides matching TRBD2. There are 16 residues in the CDR3. Germline V gene sequence: CDR1 SGHNT, CDR2 YYREEE (reference sequence). J lost 3 bases, V lost 3 bases, and 8 bases had no gene match. The CDR3 DNA sequence: TGTGCCAGCAGCTCCACTCTAGCGGGGAGTACAGATACGCAGTATTTT. Translating it yields CASSSTLAGSTDTQYF. The complete variable domain, with remaining parts taken from reference TRBV5-4 and TRBJ2-3, reads ETGVTQSPTHLIKTRGQQVTLRCSSQSGHNTVSWYQQALGQGPQFIFQYYREEENGRGNFPPRFSGLQFPNYSSELNVNALELDDSALYLCASSSTLAGSTDTQYFGPGTRLTVL.

A note on this clone: This CDR3 fails to terminate in the conserved phenylalanine or tryptophan, so it likely reflects a read error. The limits of the CDR3 on the DNA are not certain, so only TCRdb's listed CDR3 is given. V and J are TRBV28 and TRBJ1-1. The CDR3 is 8 amino acids in total, end residues counted. CDR1 and CDR2 from the germline V gene are MDHEN and SYDVKM. CDR3: CASTHGTK.

A remark on this clone: The same CDR3 can be traced to other DNA sequences in this sample. In nucleotides, the CDR3 is TGTGCCAGCAGTTACTCAGGAGGGACTGAAGCTTTCTTT. Amino acids: CASSYSGGTEAFF. V and J are TRBV6-5 and TRBJ1-1; D remains ambiguous. V lost 0 bases to trimming and J lost 5 bases, with 7 bases between them. CDR1 and CDR2 from the germline V gene are MNHEY and SVGAGI. The CDR3 spans 13 residues.

The rearrangement uses TRBV7-2 and TRBJ2-7, with D unclear. V lost 4 bases to trimming and J lost 3 bases, with 13 bases between them. This CDR3 region has 14 residues. Looked up from germline, CDR1 is SGHTA and CDR2 is FQGNSA. The chain's CDR3 is CASSYRGPGYEQYF. The CDR3 region has the DNA TGTGCCAGCAGCTATCGCGGCCCGGGCTACGAGCAGTACTTC.

The CDR3 loop reads CASSLDPGQPQHF. DNA of the CDR3: TGCGCCAGCAGCTTGGACCCGGGGCAGCCCCAGCATTTT. The gene calls are TRBV5-1 and TRBJ1-5; D remains unclear. CDR3 size: 13 residues. CDR1 and CDR2 (germline): SGHRS, YFSETQ. The V gene lost 0 bases and the J gene lost 7 bases, with 8 bases spanning the gap.

The chain combines TRBV7-8 with TRBJ1-4, with 7 positions matching TRBD1. Germline CDR1 is SGHVS and CDR2 is FQNEAQ. This CDR3 has 15 amino acids. With V trimmed by 5 bases and J by 5 bases, 8 bases remained unmatched. The CDR3 nucleotides are TGTGCCAGCAGCCTCCGGCAGGGGGAAAATGAAAAACTGTTTTTT. Translated, it gives CASSLRQGENEKLFF. Full variable domain (outside the CDR3, taken from reference TRBV7-8 and TRBJ1-4): GAGVSQSPRYKVAKRGQDVALRCDPISGHVSLFWYQQALGQGPEFLTYFQNEAQLDKSGLPSDRFFAERPEGSVSTLKIQRTQQEDSAVYLCASSLRQGENEKLFFGSGTQLSVL.

This clone has a single count. The V and J genes are TRBV20-1 and TRBJ2-1; perhaps TRBD1 as D (6 bases). Germline CDR1 and CDR2: DFQATT and SNEGSKA (reference sequence). Trimming shortened V by 5 bases and J by 7 bases, and 9 bases separated the two germline ends. The CDR3 has 11 residues. CDR3 in amino acids: CSAPDRNEQFF. CDR3 DNA: TGCAGTGCTCCCGACAGGAATGAGCAGTTCTTC.

The V and J genes are TRBV19 and TRBJ1-2; possible D gene TRBD1, 5 bases. The CDR3 totals 14 residues. Per the germline V gene, CDR1 is LNHDA and CDR2 is SQIVND (reference sequence). Trimming removed 5 bases from V and 3 bases from J, with 13 bases in between. The DNA for the CDR3 is TGTGCCAGTAGTGCTCGAGGACAACACTATGGCTACACCTTC. Translating gives CASSARGQHYGYTF.

This chain links TRBV7-6 with TRBJ2-7; the match to TRBD1 covers 9 bases. Germline CDR1 SGHVS, CDR2 FNYEAQ. J was trimmed by 2 bases and V by 6 bases; bases with no gene match: 11. This CDR3 has 16 amino acids. CDR3 bases: TGTGCCAGCAGACCTCACAGGGGGCGACGGCCCTACGAGCAGTACTTC. As protein: CASRPHRGRRPYEQYF.

This sequence joins TRBV19 and TRBJ1-2; D may be TRBD1 (6 bases). CDR1 and CDR2 from the germline V gene are LNHDA and SQIVND (reference sequence). The V gene lost 5 bases and the J gene lost 3 bases, with 13 bases spanning the gap. The CDR3 runs to 14 residues. The CDR3, as DNA: TGTGCCAGTAGTGCAGACAGGCGATACTATGGCTACACCTTC. Encoded protein: CASSADRRYYGYTF.

The rearrangement links TRBV19 to TRBJ1-2, with TRBD1 matching 7 bases. Germline CDR1 LNHDA, CDR2 SQIVND (reference sequence). The V gene end was trimmed by 3 bases and the J gene end by 5 bases; junction bases not matched to a gene: 6. The CDR3 runs 14 residues. The CDR3 DNA follows: TGTGCCAGTAGTATCAGTTCGACAGGGTATGGCTACACCTTC. Amino acid sequence: CASSISSTGYGYTF.

The chain couples TRBV27 to TRBJ2-4; TRBD1 is a possible D gene (6 bases). The CDR3 contains 15 residues. Per the germline V gene, CDR1 is MNHEY and CDR2 is SMNVEV (reference sequence). Between the trimmed V and J ends, which lost 2 bases and 1 base, there was a span of 9 bases. CDR3 sequence reads: CASSLQGMAKNIQYF. The CDR3 DNA reads as TGTGCCAGCAGTTTACAGGGGATGGCCAAAAACATTCAGTACTTC.

The chain joins TRBV2 to TRBJ1-1; the D gene is possibly TRBD1 (5 bases). V was trimmed by 4 bases and J by 7 bases, leaving 10 bases between them. This CDR3 comprises 12 residues. CDR1 is SNHLY and CDR2 is FYNNEI in the germline V gene. CDR3 coding DNA: TGTGCCAGCAGTGGGACATCCGATGAAGCTTTCTTT. The encoded protein is CASSGTSDEAFF.